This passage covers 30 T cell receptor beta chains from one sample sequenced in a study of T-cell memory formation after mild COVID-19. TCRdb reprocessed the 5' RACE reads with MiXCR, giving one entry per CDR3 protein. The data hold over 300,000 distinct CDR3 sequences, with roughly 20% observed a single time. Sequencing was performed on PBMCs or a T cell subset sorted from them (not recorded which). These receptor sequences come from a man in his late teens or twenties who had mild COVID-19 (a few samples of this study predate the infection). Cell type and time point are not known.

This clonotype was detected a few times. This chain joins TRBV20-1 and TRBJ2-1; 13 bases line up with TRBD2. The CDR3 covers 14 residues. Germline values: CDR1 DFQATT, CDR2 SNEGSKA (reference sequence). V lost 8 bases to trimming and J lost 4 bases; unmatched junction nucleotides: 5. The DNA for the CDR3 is TGCAGTCCTGGGGGACTAGCGGGGTACAATGAGCAGTTCTTC. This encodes CSPGGLAGYNEQFF.

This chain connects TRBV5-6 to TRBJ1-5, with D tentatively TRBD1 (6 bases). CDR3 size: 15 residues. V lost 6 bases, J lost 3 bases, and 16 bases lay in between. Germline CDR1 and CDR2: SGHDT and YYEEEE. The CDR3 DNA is TGTGCCAGCAACGATACGGGGGCCGCCAATCAGCCCCAGCATTTT. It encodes CASNDTGAANQPQHF.

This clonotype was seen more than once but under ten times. CDR3 in DNA: TGTGCCAGCAGTTCGATCAGGACCGGGGAGCTGTTTTTT. Translating gives CASSSIRTGELFF. The J gene is TRBJ2-2, the V gene TRBV7-9, with unresolved D. The V end was cut by 6 bases, the J end by 5 bases, with 10 bases between. This CDR3 comprises 13 residues. From germline, CDR1 is SEHNR and CDR2 FQNEAQ (reference sequence).

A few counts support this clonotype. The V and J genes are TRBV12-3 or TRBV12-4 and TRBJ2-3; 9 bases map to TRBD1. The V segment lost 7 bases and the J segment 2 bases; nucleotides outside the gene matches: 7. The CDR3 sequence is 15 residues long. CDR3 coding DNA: TGTGCCAGCACTGGACAGGGGAGTCTCACAGATACGCAGTATTTT. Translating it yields CASTGQGSLTDTQYF.

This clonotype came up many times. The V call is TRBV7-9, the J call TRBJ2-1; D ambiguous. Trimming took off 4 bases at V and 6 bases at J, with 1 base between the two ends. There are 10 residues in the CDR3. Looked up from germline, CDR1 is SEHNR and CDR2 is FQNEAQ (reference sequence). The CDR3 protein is CASSSNEQFF. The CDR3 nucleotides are TGTGCCAGCAGCTCCAATGAGCAGTTCTTC.

The DNA for the CDR3 is TGTGCCAGCAGTCAAGACAGGGGCTACGAGCAGTACGTC. It codes for CASSQDRGYEQYV. The chain is built from TRBV28 and TRBJ2-7, with 8 positions matching TRBD1. With V trimmed by 5 bases and J by 3 bases, 3 bases remained unmatched. The CDR3 has 13 amino acids. Germline CDR1 MDHEN, CDR2 SYDVKM.

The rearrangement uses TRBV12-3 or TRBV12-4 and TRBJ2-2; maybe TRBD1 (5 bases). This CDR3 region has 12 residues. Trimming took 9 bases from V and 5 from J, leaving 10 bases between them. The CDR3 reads CASRRATGELFF. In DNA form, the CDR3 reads TGTGCCAGTCGCAGGGCTACCGGGGAGCTGTTTTTT.

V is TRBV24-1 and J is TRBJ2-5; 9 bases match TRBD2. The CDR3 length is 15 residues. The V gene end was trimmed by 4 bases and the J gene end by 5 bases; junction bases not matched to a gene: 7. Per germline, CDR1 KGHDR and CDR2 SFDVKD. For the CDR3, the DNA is TGTGCCACCAGTGACTCGGGACTAGCTGGTGAGACCCAGTACTTC. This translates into CATSDSGLAGETQYF.

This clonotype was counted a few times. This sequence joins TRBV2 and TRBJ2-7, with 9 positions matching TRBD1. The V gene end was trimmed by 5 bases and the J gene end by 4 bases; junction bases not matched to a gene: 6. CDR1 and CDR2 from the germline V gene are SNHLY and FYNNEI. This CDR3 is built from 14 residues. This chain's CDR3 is CASSWDRVSYEQYV. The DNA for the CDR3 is TGTGCCAGCAGTTGGGACAGGGTGTCGTACGAGCAGTACGTC.

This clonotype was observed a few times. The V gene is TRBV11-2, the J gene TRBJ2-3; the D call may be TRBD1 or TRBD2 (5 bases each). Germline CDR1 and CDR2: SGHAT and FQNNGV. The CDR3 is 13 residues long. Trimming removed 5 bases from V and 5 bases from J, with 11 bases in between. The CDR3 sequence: CASSPGRQDTQYF. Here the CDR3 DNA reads TGTGCCAGCAGCCCGGGACGACAAGATACGCAGTATTTT.

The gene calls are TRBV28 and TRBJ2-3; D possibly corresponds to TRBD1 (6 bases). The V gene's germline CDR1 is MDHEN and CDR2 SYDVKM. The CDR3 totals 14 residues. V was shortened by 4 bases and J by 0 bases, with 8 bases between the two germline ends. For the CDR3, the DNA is TGTGCCAGCAGTTACAGGGCTAGCACAGATACGCAGTATTTT. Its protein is CASSYRASTDTQYF.

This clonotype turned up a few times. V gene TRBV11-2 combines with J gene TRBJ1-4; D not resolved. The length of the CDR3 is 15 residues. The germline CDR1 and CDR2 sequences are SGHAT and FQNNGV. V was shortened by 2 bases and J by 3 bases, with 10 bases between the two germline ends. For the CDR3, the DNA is TGTGCCAGCAGCTTAAAGCGGCGGGCTAATGAAAAACTGTTTTTT. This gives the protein CASSLKRRANEKLFF.

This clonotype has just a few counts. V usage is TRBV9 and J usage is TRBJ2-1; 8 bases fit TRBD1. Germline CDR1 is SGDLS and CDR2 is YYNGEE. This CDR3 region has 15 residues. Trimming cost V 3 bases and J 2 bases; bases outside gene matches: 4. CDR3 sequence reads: CASSETGDPYNEQFF. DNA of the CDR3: TGTGCCAGCAGCGAGACAGGGGACCCCTACAATGAGCAGTTCTTC.

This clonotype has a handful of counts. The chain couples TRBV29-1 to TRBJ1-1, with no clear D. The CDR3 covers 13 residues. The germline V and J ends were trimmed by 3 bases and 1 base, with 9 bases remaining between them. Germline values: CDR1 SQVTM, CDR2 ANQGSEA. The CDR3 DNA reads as TGCAGCGTTGACTCCCCTGAGAACACTGAAGCTTTCTTT. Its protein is CSVDSPENTEAFF.

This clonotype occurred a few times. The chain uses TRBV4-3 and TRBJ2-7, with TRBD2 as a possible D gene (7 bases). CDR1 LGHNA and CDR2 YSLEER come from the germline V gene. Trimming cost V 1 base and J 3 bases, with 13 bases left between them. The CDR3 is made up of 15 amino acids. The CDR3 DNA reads TGCGCCAGCAGCCAAGCCCGGGGGGCGTACTACGAGCAGTACTTC. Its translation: CASSQARGAYYEQYF.

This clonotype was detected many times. Here the CDR3 DNA reads TGTGCCAGCAGCCCCCCCAAGGCAGGGGGCACTGAAGCTTTCTTT. Translating gives CASSPPKAGGTEAFF. This chain joins TRBV7-6 and TRBJ1-1; 7 bases map to TRBD1. The trim removed 5 bases at V and 4 bases at J, leaving 10 bases unmatched. The CDR3 sequence is 15 residues long. Germline V gene lookup returns CDR1 SGHVS and CDR2 FNYEAQ.

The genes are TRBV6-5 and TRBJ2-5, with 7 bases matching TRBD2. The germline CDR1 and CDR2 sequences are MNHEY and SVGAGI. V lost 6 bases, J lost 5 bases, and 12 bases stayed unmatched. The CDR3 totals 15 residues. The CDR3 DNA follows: TGTGCCAGCAGACCTAGTCTTTGGGGGGGGGAGACCCAGTACTTC. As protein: CASRPSLWGGETQYF.

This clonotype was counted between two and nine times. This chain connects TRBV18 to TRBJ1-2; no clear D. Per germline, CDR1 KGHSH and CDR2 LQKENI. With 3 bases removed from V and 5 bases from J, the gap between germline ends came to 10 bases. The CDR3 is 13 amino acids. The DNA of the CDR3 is TGTGCCAGCTCACCTCAGAGTCTATATGGCTACACCTTC. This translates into CASSPQSLYGYTF.

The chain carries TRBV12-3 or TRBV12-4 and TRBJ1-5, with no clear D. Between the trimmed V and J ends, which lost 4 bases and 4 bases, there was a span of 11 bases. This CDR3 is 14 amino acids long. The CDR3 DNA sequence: TGTGCCAGCAGTTCAACCAATCGAAATCAGCCCCAGCATTTT. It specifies CASSSTNRNQPQHF.

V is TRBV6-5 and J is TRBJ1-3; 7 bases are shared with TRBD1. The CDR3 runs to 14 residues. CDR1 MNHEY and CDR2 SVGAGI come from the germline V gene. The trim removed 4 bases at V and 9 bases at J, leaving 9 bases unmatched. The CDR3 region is CASSFSTGRSTIYF. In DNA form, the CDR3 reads TGTGCCAGCAGTTTTTCGACAGGGAGGAGCACCATATATTTT.

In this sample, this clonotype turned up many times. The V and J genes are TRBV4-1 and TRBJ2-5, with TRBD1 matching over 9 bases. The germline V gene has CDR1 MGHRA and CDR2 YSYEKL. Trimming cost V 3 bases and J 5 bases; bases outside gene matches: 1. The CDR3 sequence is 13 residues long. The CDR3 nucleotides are TGCGCCAGCAGCCAGACAGGGGGGGAGACCCAGTACTTC. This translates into CASSQTGGETQYF.

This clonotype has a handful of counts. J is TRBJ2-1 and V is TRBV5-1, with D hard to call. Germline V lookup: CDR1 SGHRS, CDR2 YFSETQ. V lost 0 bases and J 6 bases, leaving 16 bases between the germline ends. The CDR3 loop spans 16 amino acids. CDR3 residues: CASSLDRLSARNEQFF. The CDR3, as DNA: TGCGCCAGCAGCTTGGACCGATTGAGCGCCCGCAATGAGCAGTTCTTC.

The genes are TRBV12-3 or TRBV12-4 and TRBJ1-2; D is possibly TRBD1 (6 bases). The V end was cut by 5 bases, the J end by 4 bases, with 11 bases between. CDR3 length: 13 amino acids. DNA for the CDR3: TGTGCCAGCAGTACGGGGGGCCGCTATGGCTACACCTTC. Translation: CASSTGGRYGYTF.

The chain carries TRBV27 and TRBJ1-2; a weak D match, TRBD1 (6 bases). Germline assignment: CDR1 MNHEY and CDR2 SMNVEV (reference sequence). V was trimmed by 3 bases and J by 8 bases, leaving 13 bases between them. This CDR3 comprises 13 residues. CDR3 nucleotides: TGTGCCAGCAGTTTCCCGGGGGCGAGGGGCTACACCTTC. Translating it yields CASSFPGARGYTF.

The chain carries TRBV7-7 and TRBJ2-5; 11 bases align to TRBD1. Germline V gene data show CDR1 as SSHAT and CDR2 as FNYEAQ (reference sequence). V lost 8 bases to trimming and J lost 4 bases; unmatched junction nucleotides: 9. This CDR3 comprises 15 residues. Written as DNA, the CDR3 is TGTGCCAGCGGTCGGAGGACAGGGGGCAGAGAGACCCAGTACTTC. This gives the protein CASGRRTGGRETQYF. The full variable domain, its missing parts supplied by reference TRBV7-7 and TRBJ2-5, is GAGVSQSPRYKVTKRGQDVTLRCDPISSHATLYWYQQALGQGPEFLTYFNYEAQPDKSGLPSDRFSAERPEGSISTLTIQRTEQRDSAMYRCASGRRTGGRETQYFGPGTRLLVL.

CDR3 protein: CASRTWGNYEQYF. Written as DNA, the CDR3 is TGCGCCAGCAGAACCTGGGGGAACTACGAGCAGTACTTC. The chain uses TRBV5-1 and TRBJ2-7, with D perhaps being TRBD1 or TRBD2 (5 bases each). In germline, CDR1 is SGHRS, CDR2 YFSETQ. V was trimmed by 5 bases and J by 3 bases, leaving 12 bases between them. This CDR3 is 13 amino acids long.

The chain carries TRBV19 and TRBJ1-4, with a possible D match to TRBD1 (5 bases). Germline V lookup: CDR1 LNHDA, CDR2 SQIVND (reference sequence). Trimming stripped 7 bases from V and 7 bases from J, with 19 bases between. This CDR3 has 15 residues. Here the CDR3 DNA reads TGTGCCAGTAAATTGGTCGGTGGGGGATTTGAAAAACTGTTTTTT. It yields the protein CASKLVGGGFEKLFF.

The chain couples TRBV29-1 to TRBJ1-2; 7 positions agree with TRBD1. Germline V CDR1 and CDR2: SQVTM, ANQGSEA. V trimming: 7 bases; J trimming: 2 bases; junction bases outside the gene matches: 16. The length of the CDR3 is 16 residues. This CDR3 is CSGLRWTGPFNYGYTF. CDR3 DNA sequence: TGCAGCGGTCTCCGCTGGACAGGCCCCTTCAACTATGGCTACACCTTC.

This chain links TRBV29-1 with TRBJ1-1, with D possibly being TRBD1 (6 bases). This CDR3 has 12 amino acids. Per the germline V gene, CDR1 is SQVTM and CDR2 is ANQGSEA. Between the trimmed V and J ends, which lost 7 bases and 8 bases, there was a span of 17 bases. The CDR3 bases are TGCAGCGGAGACGGGGACAAGCTCGAAGCTTTCTTT. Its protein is CSGDGDKLEAFF. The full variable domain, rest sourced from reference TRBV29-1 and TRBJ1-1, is SAVISQKPSRDICQRGTSLTIQCQVDSQVTMMFWYRQQPGQSLTLIATANQGSEATYESGFVIDKFPISRPNLTFSTLTVSNMSPEDSSIYLCSGDGDKLEAFFGQGTRLTVV.

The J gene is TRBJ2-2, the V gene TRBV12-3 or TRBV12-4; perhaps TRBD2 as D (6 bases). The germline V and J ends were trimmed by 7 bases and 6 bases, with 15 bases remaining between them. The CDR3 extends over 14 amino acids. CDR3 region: CASTWGSSAGELFF. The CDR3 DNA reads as TGTGCCAGCACCTGGGGGTCTAGCGCCGGGGAGCTGTTTTTT.